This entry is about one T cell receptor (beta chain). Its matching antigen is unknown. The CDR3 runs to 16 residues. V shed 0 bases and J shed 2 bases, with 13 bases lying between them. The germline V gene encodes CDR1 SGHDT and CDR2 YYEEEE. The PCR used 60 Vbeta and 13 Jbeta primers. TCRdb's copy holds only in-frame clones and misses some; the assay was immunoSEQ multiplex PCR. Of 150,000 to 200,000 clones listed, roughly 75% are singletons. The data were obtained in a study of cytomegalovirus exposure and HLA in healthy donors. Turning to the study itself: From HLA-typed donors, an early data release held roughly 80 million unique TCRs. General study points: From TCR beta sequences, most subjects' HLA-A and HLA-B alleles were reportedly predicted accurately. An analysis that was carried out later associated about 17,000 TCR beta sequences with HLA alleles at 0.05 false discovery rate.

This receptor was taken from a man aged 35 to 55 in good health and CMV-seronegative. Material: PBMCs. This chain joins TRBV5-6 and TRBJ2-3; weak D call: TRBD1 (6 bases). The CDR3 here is CASSLAAGAPTDTQYF. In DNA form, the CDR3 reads TGTGCCAGCAGCTTGGCGGCAGGGGCACCCACAGATACGCAGTATTTT.